The 20 T cell receptor beta chains listed next were all sequenced from one sample in a study of regulatory T cells in long-lasting Graves disease. Time point indicated: newly diagnosed GD, antithyroid drugs for less than 3 months. PBMC RNA served as the TCR library source. Investigators prepared the TCR beta libraries by applying iRepertoire HTBI primers and Arm-PCR of CDR3 regions. A single record per CDR3 protein comes from TCRdb applying MiXCR to the multiplex PCR reads. The sample includes about 430,000 distinct CDR3 sequences, over 12% of them seen just once. These data are also associated with another study on T cells in Graves' hyperthyroidism and ophthalmopathy.

This specimen consisted of peripheral blood mononuclear cells (PBMCs), obtained at new diagnosis, from a patient treated with antithyroid drugs. These receptors were taken from a woman in her forties with Graves disease.

This clonotype appeared many times. The chain links TRBV2 to TRBJ2-5, with 7 bases identical to TRBD2. With 5 bases clipped from V and 3 bases from J, the junction kept 6 bases outside the gene matches. The V gene's germline CDR1 is SNHLY and CDR2 FYNNEI. This CDR3 is built from 14 residues. As DNA, the CDR3 is TGTGCCAGCAGTAGGGGACTACAAAAAGAGACCCAGTACTTC. Protein product: CASSRGLQKETQYF.

This clonotype was recorded many times. The chain employs TRBV11-2 and TRBJ1-4; D call uncertain. Germline loops: CDR1 SGHAT, CDR2 FQNNGV. The CDR3 loop spans 11 amino acids. Deletions cut 5 bases from V and 7 bases from J, with 5 bases between. CDR3 region: CASSQAEKLFF. In DNA, the CDR3 is TGTGCCAGCAGCCAGGCTGAAAAACTGTTTTTT.

This clonotype was counted a few times. This CDR3 is CASSQDGRASNEKLFF. The CDR3 DNA is TGCGCCAGCAGCCAAGATGGCAGGGCATCTAATGAAAAACTGTTTTTT. The chain recombines TRBV4-1 with TRBJ1-4, with D possibly matching TRBD1 (5 bases). The V gene lost 0 bases and the J gene lost 3 bases, with 11 bases spanning the gap. The CDR3 loop spans 16 amino acids. From germline, CDR1 is MGHRA and CDR2 YSYEKL.

As regards this clonotype: This clone may be a read error of a much larger clone one base away. The rearrangement uses TRBV5-5 and TRBJ2-1, with TRBD1 matching over 9 bases. The CDR3 runs 16 residues. After removal of 3 bases from V and 8 bases from J, the junction contained 12 bases not matched to a gene. Looked up from germline, CDR1 is SGHKS and CDR2 is YYEKEE (reference sequence). CDR3 amino acids: CASSWGTGKGPDEQFF. CDR3 nucleotide sequence: TGTGCCAGCAGCTGGGGGACAGGGAAGGGGCCGGATGAGCAGTTCTTC.

The chain recombines TRBV19 with TRBJ1-1; tentatively, D is TRBD1 (5 bases). There are 13 residues in the CDR3. Between the trimmed V and J ends, which lost 10 bases and 1 base, there was a span of 13 bases. Germline V gives CDR1 LNHDA, CDR2 SQIVND (reference sequence). The chain's CDR3 is CATSRGRNTEAFF. The CDR3 bases are TGTGCCACCAGTCGGGGGAGGAACACTGAAGCTTTCTTT.

This clonotype was found many times. The CDR3 bases are TGTGCCAGCAGCCAAGGCCTATGGGACAGGGTCCACGAGCAGTACTTC. This sequence encodes CASSQGLWDRVHEQYF. This chain uses TRBV14 with TRBJ2-7; 9 bases are shared with TRBD1. This CDR3 spans 16 amino acids. Unmatched junction bases numbered 9, after V lost 1 base and J lost 5 bases. Per the germline V gene, CDR1 is SGHDN and CDR2 is FVKESK.

This clonotype was seen repeatedly, ten times or more. This sequence joins TRBV7-9 and TRBJ2-3; D uncertain. There are 12 residues in the CDR3. The V and J ends lost 3 bases and 2 bases respectively, with 3 bases between them. Germline CDR1 SEHNR, CDR2 FQNEAQ (reference sequence). CDR3 DNA sequence: TGTGCCAGCAGCTTTTTCACAGATACGCAGTATTTT. Translating gives CASSFFTDTQYF.

This chain uses TRBV4-1 with TRBJ2-5; possibly TRBD2 for D (5 bases). Germline-derived CDR1 and CDR2 are MGHRA and YSYEKL. The V end was cut by 4 bases, the J end by 8 bases, with 20 bases between. The CDR3 length is 15 residues. CDR3 in amino acids: CASSPREIQEETQYF. CDR3 coding DNA: TGCGCCAGCAGCCCGAGGGAGATCCAAGAGGAAACCCAGTACTTC.

This clonotype occurred a few times. The V call is TRBV24-1, the J call TRBJ2-2; D uncertain. CDR1 KGHDR and CDR2 SFDVKD come from the germline V gene. CDR3 length: 14 residues. Trimming removed 3 bases from V and 2 bases from J, with 6 bases in between. Written as DNA, the CDR3 is TGTGCCACCAGTGATACCGATAACACCGGGGAGCTGTTTTTT. Protein product: CATSDTDNTGELFF.

V is TRBV6-1 and J is TRBJ2-7; perhaps TRBD2 as D (6 bases). Germline V gene data show CDR1 as MNHNS and CDR2 as SASEGT. V lost 7 bases and J 0 bases, leaving 19 bases between the germline ends. The CDR3 runs 16 residues. The CDR3 is CASTPTLSGSSYEQYF. CDR3 nucleotides: TGTGCCAGCACTCCTACTCTTAGCGGAAGCTCCTACGAGCAGTACTTC.

J is TRBJ1-1 and V is TRBV12-3 or TRBV12-4; 10 bases are a match to TRBD1. V gave up 10 bases and J gave up 5 bases; unmatched junction bases: 7. The CDR3 length is 13 residues. CDR3 loop: CATRTGGRTEAFF. The CDR3 DNA reads as TGTGCCACCCGGACAGGGGGACGGACTGAAGCTTTCTTT.

This clonotype showed up just a few times. The genes are TRBV20-1 and TRBJ2-5; D is possibly TRBD1 (5 bases). Deletions cut 1 base from V and 1 base from J, with 16 bases between. Germline V CDR1 and CDR2: DFQATT, SNEGSKA (reference sequence). The CDR3 covers 16 residues. CDR3: CSARGRVGHLQETQYF. The CDR3 DNA reads as TGCAGTGCTAGAGGTCGTGTCGGACACCTCCAAGAGACCCAGTACTTC.

This clonotype was counted ten times or more. The V gene is TRBV24-1, the J gene TRBJ1-1, with TRBD1 identical over 9 bases. The CDR3 is 15 residues long. Germline loops: CDR1 KGHDR, CDR2 SFDVKD. V gave up 7 bases and J gave up 1 base; unmatched junction bases: 6. CDR3 DNA sequence: TGTGCCACCAGAACCCTGGGACAGGGGAACACTGAAGCTTTCTTT. Amino acid sequence: CATRTLGQGNTEAFF.

This clonotype was observed many times. V is TRBV7-2 and J is TRBJ2-1, with D unclear. The CDR3 has 16 residues. Trimming pared 5 bases from V and 0 bases from J, leaving 14 bases between. Per the germline V gene, CDR1 is SGHTA and CDR2 is FQGNSA. CDR3 residues: CASSPGGYLSYNEQFF. CDR3 in DNA: TGTGCCAGCAGCCCAGGCGGCTATCTCTCCTACAATGAGCAGTTCTTC.

This clonotype has more than one count but fewer than ten. The gene calls are TRBV11-2 and TRBJ2-7, with D unresolved. The CDR3 loop spans 12 amino acids. Germline V CDR1 and CDR2: SGHAT, FQNNGV. V was cut by 5 bases and J by 6 bases, with 11 bases left in between. CDR3 amino acids: CASSRPVGEQYF. The CDR3 DNA reads as TGTGCCAGCAGCCGCCCAGTGGGCGAGCAGTACTTC. The full variable domain, rest sourced from reference TRBV11-2 and TRBJ2-7, is EAGVAQSPRYKIIEKRQSVAFWCNPISGHATLYWYQQILGQGPKLLIQFQNNGVVDDSQLPKDRFSAERLKGVDSTLKIQPAKLEDSAVYLCASSRPVGEQYFGPGTRLTVT.

The chain's CDR3 is CASSGQLYYNEQFF. DNA for the CDR3: TGTGCCAGCAGCGGACAGCTATACTACAATGAGCAGTTCTTC. This rearrangement joins TRBV5-6 to TRBJ2-1, with a possible D match to TRBD1 (6 bases). The V end lost 4 bases, the J end lost 3 bases, and 11 bases lay between the germline ends. This CDR3 contains 14 residues. CDR1 and CDR2 (germline): SGHDT, YYEEEE.

There are many counts of this clonotype. The rearrangement links TRBV6-5 to TRBJ2-7; 7 nucleotides match TRBD2. CDR1 MNHEY and CDR2 SVGAGI come from the germline V gene. CDR3 length: 15 residues. Unmatched junction bases numbered 3, after V lost 0 bases and J lost 1 base. The CDR3 spells CASSYSTSPSYEQYF. The CDR3 region has the DNA TGTGCCAGCAGTTACTCGACTAGCCCTTCCTACGAGCAGTACTTC.

This clonotype was seen ten or more times. The chain recombines TRBV7-9 with TRBJ2-3; 12 positions match TRBD2. There are 16 residues in the CDR3. The germline CDR1 and CDR2 sequences are SEHNR and FQNEAQ (reference sequence). Germline trimming cut 4 bases from V and 3 bases from J; bases unmatched to any gene: 5. For the CDR3, the DNA is TGTGCCAGCAGCTCGAGGACTAGCGGGAAGACAGATACGCAGTATTTT. Its translation is CASSSRTSGKTDTQYF.

The chain uses TRBV12-3 or TRBV12-4 and TRBJ2-7; possible D gene TRBD1, 6 bases. With 7 bases removed from V and 5 bases from J, the gap between germline ends came to 18 bases. The CDR3 spans 14 residues. The CDR3 bases are TGTGCCAGCACCCCGACAGGACCTATGAACGAGCAGTACTTC. It codes for CASTPTGPMNEQYF.

At least ten counts were recorded for this clonotype. The chain recombines TRBV12-3 or TRBV12-4 with TRBJ2-7; TRBD2 matches at 7 bases. J lost 1 base, V lost 5 bases, and 5 bases had no gene match. This CDR3 has 14 amino acids. This CDR3 is CASSRLSGSYEQYF. The DNA for the CDR3 is TGTGCCAGCAGTCGGCTTAGCGGGTCCTACGAGCAGTACTTC.